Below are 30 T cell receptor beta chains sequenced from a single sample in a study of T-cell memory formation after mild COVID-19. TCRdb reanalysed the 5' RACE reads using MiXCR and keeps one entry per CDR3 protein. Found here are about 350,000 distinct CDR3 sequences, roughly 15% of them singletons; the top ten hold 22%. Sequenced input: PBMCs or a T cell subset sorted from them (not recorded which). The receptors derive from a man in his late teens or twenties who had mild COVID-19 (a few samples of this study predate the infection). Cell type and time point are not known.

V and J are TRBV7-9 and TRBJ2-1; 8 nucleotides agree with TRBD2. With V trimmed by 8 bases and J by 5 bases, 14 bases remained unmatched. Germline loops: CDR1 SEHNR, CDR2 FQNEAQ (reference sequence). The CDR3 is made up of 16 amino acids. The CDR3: CASGRTSPPLNNEQFF. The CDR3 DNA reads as TGTGCCAGCGGACGGACTAGCCCCCCCCTCAACAATGAGCAGTTCTTC.

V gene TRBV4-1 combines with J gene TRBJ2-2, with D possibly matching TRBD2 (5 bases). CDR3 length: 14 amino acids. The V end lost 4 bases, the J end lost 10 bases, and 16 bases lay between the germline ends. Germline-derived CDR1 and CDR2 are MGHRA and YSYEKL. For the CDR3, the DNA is TGCGCCAGCAGCCCCGGAGGTATCCCCGTGGAGCTGTTTTTT. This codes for CASSPGGIPVELFF.

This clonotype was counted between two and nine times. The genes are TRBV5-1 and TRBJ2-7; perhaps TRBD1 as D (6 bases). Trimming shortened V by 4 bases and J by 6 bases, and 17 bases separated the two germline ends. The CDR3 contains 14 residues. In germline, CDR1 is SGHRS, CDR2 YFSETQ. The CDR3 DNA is TGCGCCAGCAGCCTTGACAGGCCCGGCAGCGAGCAGTACTTC. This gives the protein CASSLDRPGSEQYF.

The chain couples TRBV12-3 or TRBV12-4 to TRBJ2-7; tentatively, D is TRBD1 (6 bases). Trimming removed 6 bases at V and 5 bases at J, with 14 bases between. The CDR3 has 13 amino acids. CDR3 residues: CASRLTGPHEQYF. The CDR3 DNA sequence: TGTGCCAGCAGGTTAACAGGGCCCCACGAGCAGTACTTC.

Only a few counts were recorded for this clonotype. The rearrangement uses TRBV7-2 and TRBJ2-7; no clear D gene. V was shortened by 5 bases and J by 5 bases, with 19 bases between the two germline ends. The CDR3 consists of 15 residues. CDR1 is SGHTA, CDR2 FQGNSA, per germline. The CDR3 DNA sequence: TGTGCCAGCAGCGCCCGGGTCATAGGGCCGCACGAGCAGTACTTC. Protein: CASSARVIGPHEQYF.

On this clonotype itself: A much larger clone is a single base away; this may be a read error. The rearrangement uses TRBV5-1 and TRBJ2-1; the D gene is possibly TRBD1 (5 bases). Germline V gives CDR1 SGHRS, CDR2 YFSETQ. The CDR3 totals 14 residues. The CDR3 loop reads CAIRTITPYNEKFF. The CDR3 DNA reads TGCGCCATAAGGACAATAACGCCCTACAATGAGAAGTTCTTC.

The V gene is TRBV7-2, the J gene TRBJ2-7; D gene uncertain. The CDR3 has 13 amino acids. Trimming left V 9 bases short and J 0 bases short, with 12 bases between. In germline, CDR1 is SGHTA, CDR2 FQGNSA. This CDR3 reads CASTTTSSYEQYF. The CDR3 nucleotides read TGTGCCAGTACAACTACGAGCTCCTACGAGCAGTACTTC.

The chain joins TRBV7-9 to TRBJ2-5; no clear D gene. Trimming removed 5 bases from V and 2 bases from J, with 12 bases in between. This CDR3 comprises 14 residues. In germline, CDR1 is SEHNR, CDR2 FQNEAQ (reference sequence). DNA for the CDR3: TGTGCCAGCAGCACCCGACACAAGCAAGAGACCCAGTACTTC. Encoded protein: CASSTRHKQETQYF.

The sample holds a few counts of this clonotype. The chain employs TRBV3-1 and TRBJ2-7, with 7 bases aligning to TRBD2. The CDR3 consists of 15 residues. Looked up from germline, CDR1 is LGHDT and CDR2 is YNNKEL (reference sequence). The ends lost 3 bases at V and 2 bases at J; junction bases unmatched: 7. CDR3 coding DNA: TGTGCCAGCAGCCAGCAGACTAGCCCCACCTACGAGCAGTACTTC. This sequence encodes CASSQQTSPTYEQYF.

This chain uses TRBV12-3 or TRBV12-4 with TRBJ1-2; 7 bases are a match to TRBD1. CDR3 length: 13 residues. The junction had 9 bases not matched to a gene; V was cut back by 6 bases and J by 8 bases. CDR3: CASRSQQGGGYTF. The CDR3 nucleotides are TGTGCCAGCAGATCACAGCAGGGGGGGGGCTACACCTTC.

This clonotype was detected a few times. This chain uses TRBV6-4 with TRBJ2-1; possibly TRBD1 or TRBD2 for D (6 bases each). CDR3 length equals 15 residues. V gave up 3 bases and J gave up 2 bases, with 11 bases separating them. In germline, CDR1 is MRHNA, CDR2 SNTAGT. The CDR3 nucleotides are TGTGCCAGCAGTGAAGAGGGGGGCCCCTACAATGAGCAGTTCTTC. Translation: CASSEEGGPYNEQFF.

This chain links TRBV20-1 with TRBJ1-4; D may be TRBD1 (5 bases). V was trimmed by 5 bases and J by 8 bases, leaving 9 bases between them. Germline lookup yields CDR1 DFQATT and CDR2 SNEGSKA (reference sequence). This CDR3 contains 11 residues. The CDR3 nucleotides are TGCAGTGCTGCCCGGGGGGAAAAACTGTTTTTT. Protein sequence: CSAARGEKLFF.

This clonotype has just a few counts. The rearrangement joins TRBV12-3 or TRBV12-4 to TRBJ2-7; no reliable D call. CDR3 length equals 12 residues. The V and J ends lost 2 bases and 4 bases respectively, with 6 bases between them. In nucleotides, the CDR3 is TGTGCCAGCAGTTTAAAAGGGTACGAGCAGTACGTC. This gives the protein CASSLKGYEQYV.

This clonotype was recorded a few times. The CDR3 spells CASSGRDSKNNEQFF. In DNA form, the CDR3 reads TGTGCCAGCAGCGGCCGGGACAGCAAGAACAATGAGCAGTTCTTC. The chain employs TRBV9 and TRBJ2-1; 7 bases agree with TRBD1. Germline trimming cut 3 bases from V and 5 bases from J; bases unmatched to any gene: 8. Germline CDR1 SGDLS, CDR2 YYNGEE. The CDR3 runs 15 residues.

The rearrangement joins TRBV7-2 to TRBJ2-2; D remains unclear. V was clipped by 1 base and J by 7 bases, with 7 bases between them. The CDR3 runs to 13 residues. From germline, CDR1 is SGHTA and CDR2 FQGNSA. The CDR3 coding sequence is TGTGCCAGCAGCTTAGGTGGAAGCGGGGAGCTGTTTTTT. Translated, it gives CASSLGGSGELFF. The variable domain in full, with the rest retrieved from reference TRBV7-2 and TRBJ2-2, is GAGVSQSPSNKVTEKGKDVELRCDPISGHTALYWYRQSLGQGLEFLIYFQGNSAPDKSGLPSDRFSAERTGGSVSTLTIQRTQQEDSAVYLCASSLGGSGELFFGEGSRLTVL.

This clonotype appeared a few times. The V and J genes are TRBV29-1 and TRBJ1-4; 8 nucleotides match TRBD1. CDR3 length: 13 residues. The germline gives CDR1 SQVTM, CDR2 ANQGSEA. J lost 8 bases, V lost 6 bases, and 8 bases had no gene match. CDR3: CSVTGARGEKLFF. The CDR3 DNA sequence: TGCAGCGTGACAGGGGCTCGGGGAGAAAAACTGTTTTTT.

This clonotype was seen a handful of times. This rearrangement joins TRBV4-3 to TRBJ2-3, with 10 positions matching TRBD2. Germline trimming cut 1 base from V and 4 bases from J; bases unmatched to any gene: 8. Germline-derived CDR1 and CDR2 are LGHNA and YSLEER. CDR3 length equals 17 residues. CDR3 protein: CASSQVPGSGGADTQYF. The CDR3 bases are TGCGCCAGCAGCCAAGTCCCCGGAAGCGGGGGGGCAGATACGCAGTATTTT.

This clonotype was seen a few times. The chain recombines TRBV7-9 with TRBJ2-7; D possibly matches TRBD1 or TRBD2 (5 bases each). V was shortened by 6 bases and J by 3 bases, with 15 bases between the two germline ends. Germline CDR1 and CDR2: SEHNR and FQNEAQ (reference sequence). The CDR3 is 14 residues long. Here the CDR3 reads CASSFFRDGYEQYF. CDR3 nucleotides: TGTGCCAGCAGTTTTTTCCGGGACGGCTACGAGCAGTACTTC.

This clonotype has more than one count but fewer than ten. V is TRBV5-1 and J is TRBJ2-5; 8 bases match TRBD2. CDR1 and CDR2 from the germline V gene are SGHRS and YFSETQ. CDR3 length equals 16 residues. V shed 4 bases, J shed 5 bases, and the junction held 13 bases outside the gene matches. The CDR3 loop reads CASSPPTGGAWETQYF. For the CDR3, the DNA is TGCGCCAGCAGCCCCCCGACCGGGGGGGCCTGGGAGACCCAGTACTTC. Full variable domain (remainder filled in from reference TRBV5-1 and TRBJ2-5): KAGVTQTPRYLIKTRGQQVTLSCSPISGHRSVSWYQQTPGQGLQFLFEYFSETQRNKGNFPGRFSGRQFSNSRSEMNVSTLELGDSALYLCASSPPTGGAWETQYFGPGTRLLVL.

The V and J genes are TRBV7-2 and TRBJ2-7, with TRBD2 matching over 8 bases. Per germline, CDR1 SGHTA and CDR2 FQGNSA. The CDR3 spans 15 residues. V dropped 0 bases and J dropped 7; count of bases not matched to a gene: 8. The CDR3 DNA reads TGTGCCAGCAGCTTAGCTAGCGGGGTGACGGGGGAGCAGTACTTC. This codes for CASSLASGVTGEQYF. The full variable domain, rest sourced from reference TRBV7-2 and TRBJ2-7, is GAGVSQSPSNKVTEKGKDVELRCDPISGHTALYWYRQSLGQGLEFLIYFQGNSAPDKSGLPSDRFSAERTGGSVSTLTIQRTQQEDSAVYLCASSLASGVTGEQYFGPGTRLTVT.

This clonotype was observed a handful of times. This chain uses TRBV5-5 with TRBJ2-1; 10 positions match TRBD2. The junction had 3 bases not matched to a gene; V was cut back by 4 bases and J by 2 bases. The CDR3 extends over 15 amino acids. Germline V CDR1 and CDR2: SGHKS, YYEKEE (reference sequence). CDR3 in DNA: TGTGCCAGCAGCGCAACTAGCGGGGCCTACAATGAGCAGTTCTTC. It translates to CASSATSGAYNEQFF.

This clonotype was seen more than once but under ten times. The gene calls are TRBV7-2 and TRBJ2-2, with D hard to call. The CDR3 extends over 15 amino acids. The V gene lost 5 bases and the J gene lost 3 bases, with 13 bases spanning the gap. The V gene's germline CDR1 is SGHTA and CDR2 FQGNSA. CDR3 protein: CASSPDGPDTGELFF. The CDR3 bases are TGTGCCAGCAGCCCCGATGGACCGGACACCGGGGAGCTGTTTTTT.

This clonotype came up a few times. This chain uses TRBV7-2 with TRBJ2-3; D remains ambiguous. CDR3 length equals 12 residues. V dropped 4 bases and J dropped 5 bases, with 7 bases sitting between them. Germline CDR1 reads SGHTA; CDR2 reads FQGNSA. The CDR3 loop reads CASSSEGDTQYF. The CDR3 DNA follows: TGTGCCAGCAGCTCCGAAGGAGATACGCAGTATTTT.

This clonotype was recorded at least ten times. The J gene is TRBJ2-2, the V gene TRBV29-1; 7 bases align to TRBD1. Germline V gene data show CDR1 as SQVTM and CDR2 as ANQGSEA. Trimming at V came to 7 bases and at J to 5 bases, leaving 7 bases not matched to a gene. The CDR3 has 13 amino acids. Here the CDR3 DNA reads TGCAGCGCGACGACAGGGCTAACCGGGGAGCTGTTTTTT. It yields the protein CSATTGLTGELFF.

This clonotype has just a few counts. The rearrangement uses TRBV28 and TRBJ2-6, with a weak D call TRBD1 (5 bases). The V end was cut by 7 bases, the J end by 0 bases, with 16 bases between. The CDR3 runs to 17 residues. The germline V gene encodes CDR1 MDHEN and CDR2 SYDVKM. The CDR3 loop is CASNRQKFHSGANVLTF. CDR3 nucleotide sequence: TGTGCCAGCAACAGGCAGAAATTCCACTCTGGGGCCAACGTCCTGACTTTC.

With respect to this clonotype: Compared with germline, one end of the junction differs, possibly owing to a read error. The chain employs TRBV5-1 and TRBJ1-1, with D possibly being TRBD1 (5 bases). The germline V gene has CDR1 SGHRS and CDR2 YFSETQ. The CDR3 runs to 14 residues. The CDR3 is CASTLSAGGTEAFF. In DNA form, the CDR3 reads TGCGCCAGCACCTTGTCGGCCGGGGGCACTGAAGCTTTCTTT.

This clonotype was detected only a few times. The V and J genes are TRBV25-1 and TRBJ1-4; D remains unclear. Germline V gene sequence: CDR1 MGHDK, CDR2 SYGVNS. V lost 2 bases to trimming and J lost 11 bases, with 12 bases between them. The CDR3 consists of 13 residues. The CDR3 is CASSEVFLWKLFF. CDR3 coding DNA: TGTGCCAGCAGTGAAGTTTTTCTGTGGAAACTGTTTTTT.

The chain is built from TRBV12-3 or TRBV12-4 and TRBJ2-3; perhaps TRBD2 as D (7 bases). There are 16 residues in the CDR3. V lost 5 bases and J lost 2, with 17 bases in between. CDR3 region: CASSAPRGGVTDTQYF. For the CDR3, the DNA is TGTGCCAGCAGTGCCCCGAGGGGGGGGGTCACAGATACGCAGTATTTT.

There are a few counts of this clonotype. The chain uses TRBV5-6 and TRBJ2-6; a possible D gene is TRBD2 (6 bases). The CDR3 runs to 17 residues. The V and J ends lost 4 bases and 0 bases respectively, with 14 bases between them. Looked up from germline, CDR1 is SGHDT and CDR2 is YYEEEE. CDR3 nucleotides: TGTGCCAGCAGCCGCGGGGCACGCATCTCTGGGGCCAACGTCCTGACTTTC. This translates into CASSRGARISGANVLTF.

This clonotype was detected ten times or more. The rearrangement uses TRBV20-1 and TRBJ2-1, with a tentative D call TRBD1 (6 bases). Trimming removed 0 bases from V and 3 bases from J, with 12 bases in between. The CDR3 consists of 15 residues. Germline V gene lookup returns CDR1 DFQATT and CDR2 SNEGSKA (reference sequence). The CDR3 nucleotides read TGCAGTGCTAGAGAAGCGTACAGGGACTACAATGAGCAGTTCTTC. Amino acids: CSAREAYRDYNEQFF.